Given below is one T cell receptor beta chain in context. Its matching antigen is unknown. TCRdb's copy holds only in-frame clones and misses some; the assay was immunoSEQ multiplex PCR. In the table there are about 100,000 clones, 80% to 90% of which are singletons. The entry originates in a study of T cell responses to AZD1222 COVID-19 vaccine. Per the germline V gene, CDR1 is LNHDA and CDR2 is SQIVND (reference sequence). This CDR3 region has 15 residues. Germline trimming cut 6 bases from V and 1 base from J; bases unmatched to any gene: 1. Findings and limits, study-wide: Sampling captured repertoires only after the peak T cell response.

The chain links TRBV19 to TRBJ2-1; 12 bases fit TRBD2. The receptor comes from an adult who received the AZD1222 COVID-19 vaccine. The sample was peripheral blood, taken 28 days after the second AZD1222 dose. The CDR3 region has the DNA TGTGCCAGTAGGGGACTAGCGGGTTCCTACAATGAGCAGTTCTTC. Its protein product is CASRGLAGSYNEQFF.